The 27 T cell receptor beta chains below come from one sample, sequenced in a study of cytomegalovirus exposure and HLA in healthy donors (dated by TCRdb to 2016 to 2017). Libraries were built with the immunoSEQ multiplex PCR assay. The multiplex PCR relied on a mix of 60 forward primers for TCR Vbeta segments and 13 reverse primers for TCR Jbeta segments. The table was pulled from immuneACCESS by TCRdb, which kept in-frame rearrangements only. Such tables lose some clones; where checked, under half of the loss comes from unresolved V genes, and the rest has no known cause. This sample's table lists some 48,000 clones. The ten largest clonotypes hold around 2.2% of the sample. Source material: PBMCs. The receptors originated from a woman aged 40 to 50 in good health and CMV-seronegative.

The J gene is TRBJ2-7, the V gene TRBV6-5; 13 nucleotides match TRBD2. Germline trimming cut 6 bases from V and 12 bases from J; bases unmatched to any gene: 8. The CDR3 sequence is 13 residues long. Germline values: CDR1 MNHEY, CDR2 SVGAGI. The CDR3 DNA follows: TGTGCCAGCAGCCCCCGGACTAGCGGGAGCTGGTACTTC. Encoded protein: CASSPRTSGSWYF.

The chain couples TRBV19 to TRBJ1-1; TRBD1 matches 9 bases. The CDR3 has 14 amino acids. V shed 4 bases and J 6 bases; nucleotides not matched to a gene: 6. From germline, CDR1 is LNHDA and CDR2 SQIVND (reference sequence). The CDR3 bases are TGTGCCAGTAGTACCCGGGACAGGGTCGCTGAAGCTTTCTTT. This gives the protein CASSTRDRVAEAFF.

The V and J genes are TRBV29-1 and TRBJ2-7; TRBD1 matches 9 bases. The CDR3 is 17 residues long. V was pared by 1 base and J by 4 bases, with 14 bases of the junction left unmatched. CDR1 is SQVTM and CDR2 is ANQGSEA in the germline V gene. The CDR3 coding sequence is TGCAGCGTTGAAGGGGGGGCTGGCGGACAGGGGTATTACGAGCAGTACTTC. Protein sequence: CSVEGGAGGQGYYEQYF.

The CDR3, as DNA: TGTGCCAGCAGGCTAAGCAGGGACACTGAAGCTTTCTTT. This translates into CASRLSRDTEAFF. The chain combines TRBV6-5 with TRBJ1-1, with D possibly TRBD1 on 5 matching bases. Trimming removed 6 bases from V and 3 bases from J, with 11 bases in between. CDR1 is MNHEY, CDR2 SVGAGI, per germline. CDR3 size: 13 residues.

The V and J genes are TRBV5-1 and TRBJ1-3; D is unresolved. Deletions cut 0 bases from V and 8 bases from J, with 18 bases between. Germline loops: CDR1 SGHRS, CDR2 YFSETQ. The CDR3 has 16 amino acids. The CDR3 DNA follows: TGCGCCAGCAGCTTGGCACACCCCGGAGTGGTCGACACCATATATTTT. It translates to CASSLAHPGVVDTIYF.

The chain carries TRBV30 and TRBJ1-6; 7 bases are a match to TRBD1. V lost 3 bases to trimming and J lost 4 bases; unmatched junction nucleotides: 12. Germline lookup yields CDR1 GTSNPN and CDR2 SVGIG (reference sequence). CDR3 length: 17 amino acids. The CDR3 DNA is TGTGCCTGGAGGGCCCGGACAGGAAAGAATTATAATTCACCCCTCCACTTT. Translating it yields CAWRARTGKNYNSPLHF.

The chain recombines TRBV30 with TRBJ1-2; no clear D gene. This CDR3 region has 13 residues. Trimming removed 7 bases at V and 4 bases at J, with 16 bases between. CDR1 is GTSNPN, CDR2 SVGIG, per germline (reference sequence). The CDR3 DNA follows: TGTGCCTTGGACTTGATGGGTCTCTATGGCTACACCTTC. Encoded protein: CALDLMGLYGYTF.

The chain joins TRBV6-6 to TRBJ2-3, with D uncertain. This CDR3 has 12 amino acids. V was trimmed by 0 bases and J by 6 bases, leaving 4 bases between them. Germline lookup yields CDR1 MNHNY and CDR2 SVGAGI (reference sequence). CDR3 region: CASSYSSDTQYF. CDR3 sequence (DNA): TGTGCCAGCAGTTACTCTTCGGATACGCAGTATTTT.

CDR3 coding DNA: TGTGCCAGCAGTAGCGGGGGGGCCGCGAACACCGGGGAGCTGTTTTTT. This codes for CASSSGGAANTGELFF. J is TRBJ2-2 and V is TRBV6-6, with 10 bases identical to TRBD2. V lost 5 bases, J lost 0 bases, and 3 bases stayed unmatched. CDR1 is MNHNY and CDR2 is SVGAGI in the germline V gene (reference sequence). This CDR3 is built from 16 residues.

This rearrangement joins TRBV18 to TRBJ1-2; D is uncertain. This CDR3 has 14 residues. The ends were cut back, 3 bases at V and 6 bases at J, with 14 bases in the middle. The germline V gene has CDR1 KGHSH and CDR2 LQKENI. This chain's CDR3 is CASSPIESSHGYTF. CDR3 coding DNA: TGTGCCAGCTCACCGATAGAAAGCTCCCATGGCTACACCTTC.

V and J are TRBV4-1 and TRBJ2-6; 11 positions agree with TRBD2. The V segment lost 7 bases and the J segment 0 bases; nucleotides outside the gene matches: 11. The V gene's germline CDR1 is MGHRA and CDR2 YSYEKL. The CDR3 covers 19 residues. The CDR3 sequence: CASNEDSGRASSGANVLTF. The CDR3 DNA sequence: TGCGCCAGCAACGAGGATAGCGGGAGGGCCAGCTCTGGGGCCAACGTCCTGACTTTC.

The chain has TRBV7-9 and TRBJ2-7; D possibly corresponds to TRBD1 (7 bases). CDR1 and CDR2 from the germline V gene are SEHNR and FQNEAQ (reference sequence). The CDR3 has 13 amino acids. DNA of the CDR3: TGTGCTTCACTCCAGGGGGGTTCCTACGAGCAGTACTTC. It translates to CASLQGGSYEQYF.

The chain carries TRBV9 and TRBJ2-3; tentative D call: TRBD1 (7 bases). CDR1 is SGDLS, CDR2 YYNGEE, per germline. The CDR3 consists of 15 residues. Deletions cut 3 bases from V and 2 bases from J, with 13 bases between. The CDR3 spells CASSAAGQSTDTQYF. The CDR3 DNA reads as TGTGCCAGCAGCGCGGCGGGACAGTCCACAGATACGCAGTATTTT.

CDR3 region: CASSYSTSGSWEQYF. CDR3 bases: TGTGCCAGCAGTTACTCGACCAGCGGGAGCTGGGAGCAGTACTTC. The chain combines TRBV6-5 with TRBJ2-7; TRBD2 matches 8 bases. The CDR3 sequence is 15 residues long. V trimming: 0 bases; J trimming: 7 bases; junction bases outside the gene matches: 8. From germline, CDR1 is MNHEY and CDR2 SVGAGI.

The chain is built from TRBV18 and TRBJ2-5, with TRBD1 matching over 9 bases. The DNA matches TRBJ2-7 better at its end, which makes the J call doubtful. Per germline, CDR1 KGHSH and CDR2 LQKENI. The CDR3 consists of 17 residues. CDR3 protein: CASSPPGSGQGVYEQYF. The CDR3, as DNA: TGTGCCAGCTCACCGCCCGGATCGGGACAGGGAGTCTACGAGCAGTACTTC.

CDR3 protein: CASSLALSGTVDTQYF. The CDR3 nucleotides are TGTGCCAGCAGTTTAGCATTAAGCGGGACGGTAGATACGCAGTATTTT. The chain uses TRBV28 and TRBJ2-3, with TRBD2 matching 7 bases. Germline V gene sequence: CDR1 MDHEN, CDR2 SYDVKM. V trimming: 2 bases; J trimming: 5 bases; junction bases outside the gene matches: 10. The CDR3 contains 16 residues.

The V gene is TRBV19, the J gene TRBJ2-5; D possibly corresponds to TRBD2 (5 bases). Germline values: CDR1 LNHDA, CDR2 SQIVND (reference sequence). Trimming shortened V by 3 bases and J by 5 bases, and 16 bases separated the two germline ends. This CDR3 is 15 amino acids long. In DNA form, the CDR3 reads TGTGCCAGTAGTATCGGACTCACGAGAGGGGAGACCCAGTACTTC. Residues: CASSIGLTRGETQYF.

The chain employs TRBV5-1 and TRBJ1-1, with a tentative D call TRBD1 (5 bases). V lost 6 bases to trimming and J lost 1 base, with 16 bases between them. Germline-derived CDR1 and CDR2 are SGHRS and YFSETQ. This CDR3 is 15 amino acids long. The CDR3, as DNA: TGCGCCAGCACCCTGGCCCCCACAGGGAACACTGAAGCTTTCTTT. Protein product: CASTLAPTGNTEAFF. Based on the CDR3 plus reference TRBV5-1 and TRBJ1-1, the full variable domain is KAGVTQTPRYLIKTRGQQVTLSCSPISGHRSVSWYQQTPGQGLQFLFEYFSETQRNKGNFPGRFSGRQFSNSRSEMNVSTLELGDSALYLCASTLAPTGNTEAFFGQGTRLTVV.

As DNA, the CDR3 is TGCGCCAGCAGCTTTAGCGGGCCAAGACGTGAAAAACTGTTTTTT. It specifies CASSFSGPRREKLFF. This chain connects TRBV4-1 to TRBJ1-4; D uncertain. CDR3 length: 15 residues. V was shortened by 5 bases and J by 7 bases, with 17 bases between the two germline ends. Germline-derived CDR1 and CDR2 are MGHRA and YSYEKL.

The chain employs TRBV7-2 and TRBJ1-5; tentatively, D is TRBD1 (6 bases). CDR1 is SGHTA, CDR2 FQGNSA, per germline. The length of the CDR3 is 15 residues. Trimming stripped 5 bases from V and 7 bases from J, with 18 bases between. This CDR3 is CASSLHGGQGQPQHF. For the CDR3, the DNA is TGTGCCAGCAGCCTTCACGGGGGGCAGGGACAGCCCCAGCATTTT.

CDR3 DNA: TGTGCCAGCAGCTTGTATAAAGGCTACACCTTC. Translation gives CASSLYKGYTF. The chain combines TRBV7-9 with TRBJ1-2; unclear D gene. CDR3 size: 11 residues. CDR1 is SEHNR and CDR2 is FQNEAQ in the germline V gene (reference sequence). V was pared by 3 bases and J by 8 bases, with 7 bases between.

The DNA for the CDR3 is TGTGCCAGCAGCCAGGCACAATCTGGAAACACCATATATTTT. This sequence encodes CASSQAQSGNTIYF. The chain carries TRBV4-2 and TRBJ1-3; D gene unclear. The CDR3 length is 14 residues. V was pared by 3 bases and J by 1 base, with 7 bases between. Germline V gene sequence: CDR1 LGHNA, CDR2 YNFKEQ.

This chain uses TRBV15 with TRBJ1-1, with D hard to call. V lost 4 bases, J lost 8 bases, and 11 bases lay in between. Germline values: CDR1 LNHNV, CDR2 YYDKDF (reference sequence). The CDR3 length is 12 residues. CDR3 DNA: TGTGCCACCAGCACGGGTCGAGGGGAAGCTTTCTTT. Encoded protein: CATSTGRGEAFF.

This CDR3 is CASSLIGTDNQPQHF. DNA for the CDR3: TGTGCCAGCTCATTGATCGGGACAGATAATCAGCCCCAGCATTTT. This sequence joins TRBV18 and TRBJ1-5; 7 nucleotides line up with TRBD1. Germline V lookup: CDR1 KGHSH, CDR2 LQKENI. The V gene end was trimmed by 5 bases and the J gene end by 4 bases; junction bases not matched to a gene: 8. The CDR3 runs 15 residues.

The V and J genes are TRBV5-4 and TRBJ2-7; 7 bases map to TRBD1. Germline V lookup: CDR1 SGHNT, CDR2 YYREEE (reference sequence). V shed 3 bases and J 4 bases; nucleotides not matched to a gene: 7. The CDR3 extends over 14 amino acids. CDR3 loop: CASSSQGVVYEQYF. As DNA, the CDR3 is TGTGCCAGCAGCTCGCAGGGGGTGGTGTACGAGCAGTACTTC.

The chain carries TRBV6-5 and TRBJ2-5; TRBD2 aligns across 9 bases. Trimming at V came to 6 bases and at J to 5 bases, leaving 10 bases not matched to a gene. Germline CDR1 and CDR2: MNHEY and SVGAGI. The CDR3 is made up of 15 amino acids. The CDR3 bases are TGTGCCAGCAGCAGAATCGCTAGCGGGACGGAGACCCAGTACTTC. It is translated as CASSRIASGTETQYF.

A remark on this clone: One end of the junction is discordant with germline, which a read error may explain. The CDR3 region has the DNA TGTGCCAGCAGAAAGATCGATCTAGCGGGGGCGATCTTC. The encoded protein is CASRKIDLAGAIF. J is TRBJ2-1 and V is TRBV13; 10 positions match TRBD2. CDR3 length: 13 residues. CDR1 PRHDT and CDR2 FYEKMQ come from the germline V gene (reference sequence).